The rows below give T cell receptor beta chains drawn from one sample of a study of cytomegalovirus exposure and HLA in healthy donors. Measured with immunoSEQ multiplex PCR; TCRdb has only the in-frame clones, and not every one. This sample's table has more than 70,000 clones. The source material was PBMCs. The receptors shown here come from a woman aged 55-70 years in good health and CMV-seronegative. The CDR3 runs from the conserved cysteine through the conserved F or W. A D gene is named only where the DNA matches it firmly.

>-|TRBV7-9|TRBJ2-7
CASNSEGSYEQYF
TGTGCCAGCAATAGCGAGGGATCCTACGAGCAGTACTTC
>TRBD2|TRBV18|TRBJ2-1
CASSPQTSGNGDNEQFF
TGTGCCAGCTCACCACAGACTAGCGGAAACGGGGACAATGAGCAGTTCTTC
>TRBD2|TRBV19|TRBJ2-5
CAPEGTSGAQTQYF
TGTGCCCCCGAGGGAACTAGCGGGGCTCAGACCCAGTACTTC
>-|TRBV20-1|TRBJ2-7
CSARQIPEQYF
TGCAGTGCTCGACAAATTCCCGAGCAGTACTTC
>-|TRBV19|TRBJ2-2
CASRTSYTRGTGELFF
TGTGCCAGTCGCACTTCCTATACGAGAGGGACCGGGGAGCTGTTTTTT
>-|TRBV21-1|TRBJ2-7
CASRVACPLYEQYF
TGTGCCAGCAGGGTAGCTTGCCCTCTTTACGAGCAGTACTTC
>-|TRBV19|TRBJ1-5
CASRVTGFSNQPQHF
TGTGCCAGTAGGGTCACGGGGTTTAGCAATCAGCCCCAGCATTTT
>-|TRBV19|TRBJ1-1
CASSYQGGDTEAFF
TGTGCCAGTAGTTACCAGGGAGGAGACACTGAAGCTTTCTTT
>-|TRBV6-1|TRBJ2-2
CASSEAGGFGELFF
TGTGCCAGCAGTGAAGCTGGGGGGTTCGGGGAGCTGTTTTTT
>TRBD1|TRBV30|TRBJ1-1
CALSPTGTVGTEAFF
TGTGCCCTCAGTCCGACCGGGACAGTTGGCACTGAAGCTTTCTTT
>-|TRBV5-4|TRBJ1-2
CASSFAGDHYGYTF
TGTGCCAGCAGCTTTGCAGGGGATCACTATGGCTACACCTTC
>-|TRBV19|TRBJ2-1
CASSPMGLYNEQFF
TGTGCCAGTAGCCCTATGGGACTCTACAATGAGCAGTTCTTC
>-|TRBV18|TRBJ1-2
CASSPPVTTVLNYGYTF
TGTGCCAGCTCACCACCGGTTACAACAGTTCTTAACTATGGCTACACCTTC
>TRBD1|TRBV5-1|TRBJ1-1
CASSSTGVTNTEAFF
TGCGCCAGCAGCTCGACAGGGGTCACGAACACTGAAGCTTTCTTT
>TRBD2|TRBV6-5|TRBJ2-1
CASRERLAGGDEQFF
TGTGCCAGCAGGGAGAGACTAGCGGGAGGGGATGAGCAGTTCTTC
>TRBD1|TRBV2|TRBJ2-7
CASRGTVYEQYF
TGTGCCAGCAGAGGGACAGTCTACGAGCAGTACTTC
>-|TRBV28|TRBJ2-2
CASSSGQDYAGELFF
TGTGCCAGCAGCTCGGGACAAGACTACGCCGGGGAGCTGTTTTTT
>TRBD1|TRBV19|TRBJ2-2
CASSIAGTGGDTGELFF
TGTGCCAGTAGTATAGCCGGGACAGGGGGCGATACCGGGGAGCTGTTTTTT
>-|TRBV19|TRBJ1-2
CASRRADSYGYTF
TGTGCCAGTAGGAGAGCAGACAGCTATGGCTACACCTTC
>-|TRBV25-1|TRBJ1-4
CASSEYESAGGKEKLFF
TGTGCCAGCAGTGAATATGAAAGCGCGGGGGGAAAGGAAAAACTGTTTTTT
>TRBD2|TRBV28|TRBJ2-1
CASSVLAGGNEQFF
TGTGCCAGCAGTGTTCTAGCGGGAGGGAATGAGCAGTTCTTC
>-|TRBV30|TRBJ2-5
CAWTLADMETQYF
TGTGCCTGGACACTAGCAGACATGGAGACCCAGTACTTC
>-|TRBV25-1|TRBJ1-2
CASSELAGDYGYTF
TGTGCCAGCAGTGAATTAGCCGGGGACTATGGCTACACCTTC
>-|TRBV23-1|TRBJ1-6
CASSKQGERNSPLHF
TGCGCCAGCAGTAAACAGGGAGAAAGGAATTCACCCCTCCACTTT
>TRBD2|TRBV14|TRBJ2-2
CASSLKSGGTNTGELFF
TGTGCCAGCAGCCTAAAAAGCGGGGGTACGAACACCGGGGAGCTGTTTTTT
>-|TRBV2|TRBJ2-7
CASSETGPSEQYF
TGTGCCAGCAGTGAAACAGGGCCCTCGGAGCAGTACTTC
>-|TRBV7-9|TRBJ2-7
CASSLSNEQYF
TGTGCCAGCAGCTTATCCAACGAGCAGTACTTC